Presented here are 5 T cell receptor beta chains from one specimen sequenced in a study of identical twins. From the 5' RACE reads, TCRdb called clonotypes with MiXCR, one entry per CDR3 protein. The sample includes approximately 240,000 distinct CDR3 sequences, about 14% of them seen just once. The sequencing sample was made of memory (CD45RO+) T cells sorted from blood. These receptors all stem from a young woman in good health.

This clonotype was picked up a small number of times. The chain recombines TRBV7-2 with TRBJ2-2; D may be TRBD1 or TRBD2 (5 bases each). This CDR3 is 16 amino acids long. V dropped 1 base and J dropped 5 bases, with 14 bases sitting between them. Germline CDR1 is SGHTA and CDR2 is FQGNSA. The CDR3 nucleotides read TGTGCCAGCAGCTTAGTGGGGACCCGATATACCGGGGAGCTGTTTTTT. Amino acid sequence: CASSLVGTRYTGELFF.

This clonotype showed up many times. The chain has TRBV7-2 and TRBJ1-1; TRBD1 matches at 9 bases. Germline assignment: CDR1 SGHTA and CDR2 FQGNSA. The V and J ends lost 5 bases and 3 bases, in that order; junction bases with no gene match: 7. The CDR3 length is 15 residues. The CDR3, as DNA: TGTGCCAGCAGCGCCACCGGGACAGGGTACACTGAAGCTTTCTTT. Translation gives CASSATGTGYTEAFF.

The chain is built from TRBV5-1 and TRBJ2-7; the D gene is possibly TRBD2 (6 bases). The V gene's germline CDR1 is SGHRS and CDR2 YFSETQ. The CDR3 covers 16 residues. V lost 6 bases, J lost 6 bases, and 25 bases lay in between. The CDR3 is CASINLPGLPGGEQYF. The CDR3 nucleotides read TGCGCCAGCATCAACCTACCGGGACTGCCTGGAGGCGAGCAGTACTTC.

This clonotype has more than one count but fewer than ten. J is TRBJ2-4 and V is TRBV20-1; 7 bases line up with TRBD2. The germline CDR1 and CDR2 sequences are DFQATT and SNEGSKA (reference sequence). J gave up 2 bases and V 3 bases, and 1 base lay outside the gene matches. The CDR3 runs to 13 residues. CDR3 sequence reads: CSASGRSKNIQYF. As DNA, the CDR3 is TGCAGTGCTAGCGGGAGGTCCAAAAACATTCAGTACTTC.

The chain combines TRBV18 with TRBJ2-1; TRBD2 agrees at 9 bases. Germline-derived CDR1 and CDR2 are KGHSH and LQKENI. V shed 5 bases, J shed 2 bases, and the junction held 4 bases outside the gene matches. The CDR3 consists of 15 residues. CDR3 sequence: CASSSIAGAYNEQFF. The CDR3 nucleotides read TGTGCCAGCTCATCGATAGCGGGGGCCTACAATGAGCAGTTCTTC.